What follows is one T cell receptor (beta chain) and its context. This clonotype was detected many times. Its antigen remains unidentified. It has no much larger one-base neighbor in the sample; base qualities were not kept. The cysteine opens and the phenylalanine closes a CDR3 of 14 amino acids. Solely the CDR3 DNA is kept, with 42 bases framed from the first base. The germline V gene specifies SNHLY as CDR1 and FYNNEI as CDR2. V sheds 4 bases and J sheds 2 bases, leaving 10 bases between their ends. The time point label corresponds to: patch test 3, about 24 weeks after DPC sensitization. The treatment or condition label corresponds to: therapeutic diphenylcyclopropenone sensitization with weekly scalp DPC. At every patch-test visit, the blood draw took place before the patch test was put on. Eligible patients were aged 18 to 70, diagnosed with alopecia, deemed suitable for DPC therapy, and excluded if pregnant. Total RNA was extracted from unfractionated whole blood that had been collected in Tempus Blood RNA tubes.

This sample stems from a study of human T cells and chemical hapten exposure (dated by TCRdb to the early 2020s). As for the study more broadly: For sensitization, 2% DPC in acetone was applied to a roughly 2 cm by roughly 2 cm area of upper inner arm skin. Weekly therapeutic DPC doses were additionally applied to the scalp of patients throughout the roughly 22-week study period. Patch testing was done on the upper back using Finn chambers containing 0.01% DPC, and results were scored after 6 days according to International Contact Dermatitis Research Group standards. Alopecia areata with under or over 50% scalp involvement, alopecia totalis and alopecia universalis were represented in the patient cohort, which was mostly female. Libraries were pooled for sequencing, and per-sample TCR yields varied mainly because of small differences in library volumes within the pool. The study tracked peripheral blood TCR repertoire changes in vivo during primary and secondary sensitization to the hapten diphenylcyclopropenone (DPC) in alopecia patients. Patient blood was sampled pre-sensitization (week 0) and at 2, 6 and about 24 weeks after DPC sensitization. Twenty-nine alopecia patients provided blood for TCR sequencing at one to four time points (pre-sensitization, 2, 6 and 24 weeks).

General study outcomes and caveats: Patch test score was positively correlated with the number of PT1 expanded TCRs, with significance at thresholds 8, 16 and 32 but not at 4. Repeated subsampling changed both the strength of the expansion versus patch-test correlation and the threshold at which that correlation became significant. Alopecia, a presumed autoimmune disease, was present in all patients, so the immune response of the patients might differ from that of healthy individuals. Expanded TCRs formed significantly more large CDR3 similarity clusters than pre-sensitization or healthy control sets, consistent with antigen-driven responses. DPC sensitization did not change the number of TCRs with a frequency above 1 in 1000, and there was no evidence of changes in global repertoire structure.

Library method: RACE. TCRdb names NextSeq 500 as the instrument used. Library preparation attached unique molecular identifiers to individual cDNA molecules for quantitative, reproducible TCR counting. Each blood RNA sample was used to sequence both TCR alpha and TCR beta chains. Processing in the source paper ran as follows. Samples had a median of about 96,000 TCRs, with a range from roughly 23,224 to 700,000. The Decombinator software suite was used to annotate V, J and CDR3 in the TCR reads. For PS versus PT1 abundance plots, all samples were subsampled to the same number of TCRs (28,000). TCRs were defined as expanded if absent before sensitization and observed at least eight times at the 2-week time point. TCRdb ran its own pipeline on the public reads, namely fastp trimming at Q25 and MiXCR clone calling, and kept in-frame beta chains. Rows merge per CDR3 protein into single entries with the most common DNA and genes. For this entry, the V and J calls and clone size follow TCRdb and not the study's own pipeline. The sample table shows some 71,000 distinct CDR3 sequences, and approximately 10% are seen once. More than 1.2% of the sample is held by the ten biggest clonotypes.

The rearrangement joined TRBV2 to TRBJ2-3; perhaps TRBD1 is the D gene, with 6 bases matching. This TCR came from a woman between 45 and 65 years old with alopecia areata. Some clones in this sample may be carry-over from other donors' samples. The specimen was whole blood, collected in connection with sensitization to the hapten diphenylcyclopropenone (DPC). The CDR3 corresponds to CASSAGGLTDTQYF. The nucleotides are TGTGCCAGCAGTGCTGGGGGCCTCACAGATACGCAGTATTTT.